This T cell receptor beta chain was captured by sequencing in a study of Graves' ophthalmopathy and Graves' hyperthyroidism. Germline CDR1 reads SGHTA; CDR2 reads FQGNSA. Trimming shortened V by 0 bases and J by 6 bases, and 8 bases separated the two germline ends. The CDR3 is 13 residues long. RNA transcripts yielded amplified TCR beta CDR3 regions. HTBI-primed first-round RT-PCR preceded second-round multiplex PCR. TCRdb independently ran MiXCR on the multiplex PCR reads; one entry per CDR3 protein. The table lists about 1.2 million distinct CDR3 sequences, around a third of them singletons, with approximately 12% in the top ten.

This sequence was found in an adult man with Graves' hyperthyroidism. V gene TRBV7-2 combines with J gene TRBJ1-1; D is unresolved. The sample was peripheral blood or thyroid tissue (not recorded which). CDR3 bases: TGTGCCAGCAGCTTAGCCGTCGGGGCTGAAGCTTTCTTT. It codes for CASSLAVGAEAFF.